This T cell receptor beta chain was identified in a study of graft-versus-host responses after intestinal transplantation. Study information: Every transplant recipient was induced with anti-thymocyte globulin, then maintained on tacrolimus and steroids for approximately three years.

A word on this clone: Its antigen remains unidentified.

V lost 5 bases, J lost 6 bases, and 5 bases stayed unmatched. This CDR3 comprises 14 residues. Germline V gives CDR1 KGHSH, CDR2 LQKENI. Libraries were prepared by immunoSEQ multiplex PCR; TCRdb keeps only in-frame clonotypes and omits some of them. The sample has about 96,000 clones; about 94% are singletons. Broader study findings: In patients with graft-donor T cell macrochimerism, allograft graft-versus-host to host-versus-graft clonal ratios were high.

Specimen: unstimulated CD4+ T cells sorted from spleen or lymph node cells, collected before intestinal transplant. The TCR originated in a human donor who received an intestinal transplant. The chain joins TRBV18 to TRBJ1-3; 9 bases map to TRBD1. CDR3 in DNA: TGTGCCAGCTCAACCACAGGGGGCGAAAACACCATATATTTT. It is translated as CASSTTGGENTIYF.